This T cell receptor (beta chain) was identified during a study of T cell repertoires in cytomegalovirus infection. Study context: Matching HLA type and CMV infection were both indicated by public TCR beta signatures. General study points: The cumulative frequency of public TCR beta families identified carriers of CMV plus the relevant HLA. There were HLA-C-restricted CMV-specific TCR beta clonotypes dominating the ex vivo response.

This clonotype was seen more than once but under ten times. Its antigen remains unknown. TCRdb reprocessed the reads with MiXCR, giving one entry per CDR3 protein. Among roughly 990,000 distinct CDR3 sequences listed, under 40% were seen once. The sample in question was cultured CD8+ T cells from PBMCs, obtained from culture after CMV antigen stimulation. The TCR was taken from a human donor in good health (CMV status not recorded). Some clones in this sample may be carry-over from other donors' samples.

CDR3 amino acids: CASSFIKGAPYGYTF. The CDR3 DNA reads as TGTGCCAGCAGCTTTATTAAAGGGGCGCCTTATGGCTACACCTTC. The chain links TRBV7-9 to TRBJ1-2; tentatively, D is TRBD1 (5 bases). Germline values: CDR1 SEHNR, CDR2 FQNEAQ (reference sequence). The CDR3 extends over 15 amino acids. V was cut by 3 bases and J by 5 bases, with 16 bases left in between. Full variable domain (rest looked up from reference TRBV7-9 and TRBJ1-2): DTGVSQNPRHKITKRGQNVTFRCDPISEHNRLYWYRQTLGQGPEFLTYFQNEAQLEKSRLLSDRFSAERPKGSFSTLEIQRTEQGDSAMYLCASSFIKGAPYGYTFGSGTRLTVV.